This TCR beta chain was sequenced for a study of cytomegalovirus exposure and HLA in healthy donors. The method was immunoSEQ multiplex PCR; TCRdb's version includes in-frame clones alone and lacks a portion of them. The table lists 71,000 or so clones, just under 95% of them singletons, with 1.2% to 1.5% in the top ten. The CDR3 sequence is 12 residues long. Germline lookup yields CDR1 MNHNS and CDR2 SASEGT. The V and J ends lost 8 bases and 8 bases respectively, with 15 bases between them. The source material was PBMCs. The rearrangement uses TRBV6-1 and TRBJ1-1; tentatively, D is TRBD1 (6 bases). The receptor comes from a man aged 18 to 30 in good health and CMV-seropositive. CDR3 bases: TGTGCCAGCGAGGGCGGACAGCCCGAAGCTTTCTTT. It encodes CASEGGQPEAFF.